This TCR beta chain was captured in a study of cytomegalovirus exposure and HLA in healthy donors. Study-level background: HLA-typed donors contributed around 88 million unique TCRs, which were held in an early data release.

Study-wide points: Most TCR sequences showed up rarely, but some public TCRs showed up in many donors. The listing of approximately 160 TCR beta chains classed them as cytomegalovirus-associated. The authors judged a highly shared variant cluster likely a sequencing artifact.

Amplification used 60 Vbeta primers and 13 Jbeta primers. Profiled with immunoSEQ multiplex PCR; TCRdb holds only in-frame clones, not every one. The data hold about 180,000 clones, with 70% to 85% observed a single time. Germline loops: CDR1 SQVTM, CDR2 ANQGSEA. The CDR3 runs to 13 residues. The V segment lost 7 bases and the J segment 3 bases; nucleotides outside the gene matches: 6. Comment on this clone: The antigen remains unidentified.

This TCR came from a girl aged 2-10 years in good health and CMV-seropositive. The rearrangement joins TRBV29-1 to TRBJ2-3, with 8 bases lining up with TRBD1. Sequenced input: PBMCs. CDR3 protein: CSGTGYLTDTQYF. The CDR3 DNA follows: TGCAGCGGGACAGGGTATTTGACAGATACGCAGTATTTT.